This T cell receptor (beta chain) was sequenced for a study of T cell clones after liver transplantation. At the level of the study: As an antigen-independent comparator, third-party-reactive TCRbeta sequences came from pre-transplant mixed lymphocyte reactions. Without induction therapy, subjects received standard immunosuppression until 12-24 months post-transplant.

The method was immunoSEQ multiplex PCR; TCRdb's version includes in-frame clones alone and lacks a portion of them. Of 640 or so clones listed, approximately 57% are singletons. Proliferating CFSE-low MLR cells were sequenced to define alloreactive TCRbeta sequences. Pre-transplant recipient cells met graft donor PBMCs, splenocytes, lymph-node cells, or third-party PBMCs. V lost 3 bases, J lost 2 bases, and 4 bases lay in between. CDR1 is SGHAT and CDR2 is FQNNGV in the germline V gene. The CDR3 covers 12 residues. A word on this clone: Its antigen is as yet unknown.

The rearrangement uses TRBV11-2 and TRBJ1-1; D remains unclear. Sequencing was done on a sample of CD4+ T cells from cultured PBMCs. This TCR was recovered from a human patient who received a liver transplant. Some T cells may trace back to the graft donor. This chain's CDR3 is CASSLHNTEAFF. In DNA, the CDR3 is TGTGCCAGCAGCTTGCATAACACTGAAGCTTTCTTT.